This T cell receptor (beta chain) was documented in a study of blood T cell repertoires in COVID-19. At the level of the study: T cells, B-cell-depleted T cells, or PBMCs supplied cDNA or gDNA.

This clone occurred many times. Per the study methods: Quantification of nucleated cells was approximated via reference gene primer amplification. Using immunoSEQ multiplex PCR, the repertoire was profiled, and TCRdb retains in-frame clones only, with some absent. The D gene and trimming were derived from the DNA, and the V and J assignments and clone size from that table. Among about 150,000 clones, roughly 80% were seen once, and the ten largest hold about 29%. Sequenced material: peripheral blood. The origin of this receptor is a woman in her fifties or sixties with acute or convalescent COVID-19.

The CDR3 protein is CASRGGDVDYNSPLHF. In nucleotides, the CDR3 is TGTGCCAGCAGGGGCGGGGATGTTGACTATAATTCACCCCTCCACTTT. The chain carries TRBV7-9 and TRBJ1-6; D not certain. Looked up from germline, CDR1 is SEHNR and CDR2 is FQNEAQ (reference sequence). CDR3 length equals 16 residues. Trimming took 6 bases from V and 3 from J, leaving 15 bases between them.